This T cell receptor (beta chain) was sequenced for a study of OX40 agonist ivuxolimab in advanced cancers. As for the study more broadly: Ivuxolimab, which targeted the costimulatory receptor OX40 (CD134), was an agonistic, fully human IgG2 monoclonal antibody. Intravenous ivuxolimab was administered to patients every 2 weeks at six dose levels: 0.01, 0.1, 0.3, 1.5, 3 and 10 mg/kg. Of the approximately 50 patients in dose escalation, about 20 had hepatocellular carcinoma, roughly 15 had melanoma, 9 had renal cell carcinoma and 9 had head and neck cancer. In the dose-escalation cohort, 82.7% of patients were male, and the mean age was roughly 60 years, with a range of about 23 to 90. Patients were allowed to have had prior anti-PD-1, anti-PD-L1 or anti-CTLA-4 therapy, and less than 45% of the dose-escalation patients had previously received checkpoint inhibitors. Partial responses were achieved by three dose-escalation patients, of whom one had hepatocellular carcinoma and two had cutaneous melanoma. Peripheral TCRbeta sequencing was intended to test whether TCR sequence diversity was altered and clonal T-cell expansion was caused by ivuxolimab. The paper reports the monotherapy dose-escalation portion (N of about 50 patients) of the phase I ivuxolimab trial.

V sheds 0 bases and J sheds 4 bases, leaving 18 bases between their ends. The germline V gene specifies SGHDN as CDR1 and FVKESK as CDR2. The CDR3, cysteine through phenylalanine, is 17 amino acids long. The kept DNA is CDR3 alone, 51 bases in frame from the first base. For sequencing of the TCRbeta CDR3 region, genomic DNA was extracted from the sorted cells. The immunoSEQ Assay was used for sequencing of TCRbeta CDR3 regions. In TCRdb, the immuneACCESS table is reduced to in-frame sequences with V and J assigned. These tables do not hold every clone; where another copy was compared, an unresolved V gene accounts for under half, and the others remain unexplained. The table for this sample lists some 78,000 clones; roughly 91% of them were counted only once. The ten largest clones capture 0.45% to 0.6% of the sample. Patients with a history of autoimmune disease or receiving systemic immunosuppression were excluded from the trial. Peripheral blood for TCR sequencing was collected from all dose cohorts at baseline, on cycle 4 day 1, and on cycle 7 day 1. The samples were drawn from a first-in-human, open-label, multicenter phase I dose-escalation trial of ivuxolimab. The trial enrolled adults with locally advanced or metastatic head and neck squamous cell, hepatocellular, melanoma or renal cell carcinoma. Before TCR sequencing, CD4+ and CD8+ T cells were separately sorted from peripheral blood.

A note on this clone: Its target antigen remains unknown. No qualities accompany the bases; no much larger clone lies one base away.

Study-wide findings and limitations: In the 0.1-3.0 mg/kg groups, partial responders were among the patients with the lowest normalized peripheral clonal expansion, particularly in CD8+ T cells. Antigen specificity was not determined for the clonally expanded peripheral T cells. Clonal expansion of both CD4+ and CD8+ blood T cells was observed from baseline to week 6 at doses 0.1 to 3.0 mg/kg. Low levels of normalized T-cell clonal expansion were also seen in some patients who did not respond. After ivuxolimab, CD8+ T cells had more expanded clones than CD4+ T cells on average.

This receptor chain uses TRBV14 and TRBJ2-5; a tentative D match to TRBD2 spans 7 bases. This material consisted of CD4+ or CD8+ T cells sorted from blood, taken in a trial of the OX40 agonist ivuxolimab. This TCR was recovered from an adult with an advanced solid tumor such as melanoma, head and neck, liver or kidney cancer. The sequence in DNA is TGTGCCAGCAGCCAAGATCCCGGTGGGGGGGCCCGAGAGACCCAGTACTTC. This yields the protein CASSQDPGGGARETQYF.